These 10 T cell receptor beta chains originate from one sample sequenced in a study of shared clonotypes between healthy human individuals. Some clones are missing from TCRdb's copy, which holds only in-frame ones; the method was immunoSEQ multiplex PCR. The repertoire holds 2 million to 3 million clones, with over 85% as singletons. Sequenced sample: naive CD4+ T cells from PBMCs. As to subset: CD45RA+ positively selected. Every receptor here comes from a man in his late teens or twenties in good health. Some clones in this sample may be carry-over from other donors' samples.

The chain links TRBV12-5 to TRBJ2-1; 13 bases align to TRBD2. CDR3 length equals 17 residues. The germline CDR1 and CDR2 sequences are LGHNT and FRNRAP. Trimming took 0 bases from V and 4 from J; bases not matched to a gene: 3. DNA for the CDR3: TGTGCTAGTGGTTTGGTACGGACTAGCGGGGGTTACAATGAGCAGTTCTTC. This translates into CASGLVRTSGGYNEQFF.

The chain combines TRBV18 with TRBJ1-1; D remains ambiguous. The CDR3 consists of 14 residues. The V end was cut by 2 bases, the J end by 5 bases, with 12 bases between. Germline-derived CDR1 and CDR2 are KGHSH and LQKENI. CDR3 sequence (DNA): TGTGCCAGCTCACCAACGTACGCGGGTACTGAAGCTTTCTTT. Protein sequence: CASSPTYAGTEAFF.

This clone was recorded once. The V gene is TRBV4-3, the J gene TRBJ2-2, with D uncertain. Trimming left V 1 base short and J 3 bases short, with 6 bases between. The V gene's germline CDR1 is LGHNA and CDR2 YSLEER. This CDR3 region has 14 residues. The CDR3 DNA reads as TGCGCCAGCAGCCAAGGAACGCACACCGGGGAGCTGTTTTTT. Translating it yields CASSQGTHTGELFF.

J is TRBJ1-1 and V is TRBV7-2, with a possible D match to TRBD1 (5 bases). The ends were cut back, 3 bases at V and 1 base at J, with 12 bases in the middle. From germline, CDR1 is SGHTA and CDR2 FQGNSA. CDR3 length: 15 amino acids. For the CDR3, the DNA is TGTGCCAGCAGCTTCGTTTTTGGGGGGAACACTGAAGCTTTCTTT. Translating it yields CASSFVFGGNTEAFF.

The chain employs TRBV2 and TRBJ2-1, with TRBD1 as a possible D gene (5 bases). V shed 6 bases and J shed 2 bases, with 11 bases lying between them. Germline V CDR1 and CDR2: SNHLY, FYNNEI. The CDR3 spans 14 residues. The CDR3 loop reads CASRDNTPYNEQFF. CDR3 sequence (DNA): TGTGCCAGCAGGGACAATACTCCCTACAATGAGCAGTTCTTC.

The rearrangement joins TRBV27 to TRBJ1-5; TRBD1 is a possible D gene (5 bases). Germline V gene lookup returns CDR1 MNHEY and CDR2 SMNVEV (reference sequence). This CDR3 has 15 residues. V gave up 7 bases and J gave up 1 base, with 14 bases separating them. As DNA, the CDR3 is TGTGCCAGCACCCCCCTAGGGGCCAGCAATCAGCCCCAGCATTTT. It is translated as CASTPLGASNQPQHF.

This chain connects TRBV19 to TRBJ2-1; 9 bases line up with TRBD2. Germline assignment: CDR1 LNHDA and CDR2 SQIVND (reference sequence). The ends lost 0 bases at V and 7 bases at J; junction bases unmatched: 7. The CDR3 spans 16 residues. In nucleotides, the CDR3 is TGTGCCAGTAGTATAGATTTAAGCGGGAGGTTTAATGAGCAGTTCTTC. Its protein product is CASSIDLSGRFNEQFF.

The rearrangement uses TRBV28 and TRBJ2-7; TRBD2 matches at 9 bases. The V and J ends lost 1 base and 5 bases, in that order; junction bases with no gene match: 6. The germline gives CDR1 MDHEN, CDR2 SYDVKM. The CDR3 has 15 amino acids. Here the CDR3 DNA reads TGTGCCAGCAGTTTATCGGCTAGCGGGAACCACGAGCAGTACTTC. This encodes CASSLSASGNHEQYF.

The chain joins TRBV5-1 to TRBJ2-7; D ambiguous. The germline V gene has CDR1 SGHRS and CDR2 YFSETQ. The CDR3 is 14 amino acids. The germline V and J ends were trimmed by 0 bases and 7 bases, with 14 bases remaining between them. Here the CDR3 DNA reads TGCGCCAGCAGCTTGGGGTCAGCCCAGGTGGAGCAGTACTTC. It translates to CASSLGSAQVEQYF.

CDR3 nucleotide sequence: TGTGCCTGGACCTTAGGACTAGCGGGAGGGTACGAGCAGTACTTC. Translated, it gives CAWTLGLAGGYEQYF. The chain uses TRBV30 and TRBJ2-7, with TRBD2 matching 15 bases. V lost 4 bases, J lost 4 bases, and 5 bases stayed unmatched. The CDR3 extends over 15 amino acids. Germline CDR1 and CDR2: GTSNPN and SVGIG (reference sequence).